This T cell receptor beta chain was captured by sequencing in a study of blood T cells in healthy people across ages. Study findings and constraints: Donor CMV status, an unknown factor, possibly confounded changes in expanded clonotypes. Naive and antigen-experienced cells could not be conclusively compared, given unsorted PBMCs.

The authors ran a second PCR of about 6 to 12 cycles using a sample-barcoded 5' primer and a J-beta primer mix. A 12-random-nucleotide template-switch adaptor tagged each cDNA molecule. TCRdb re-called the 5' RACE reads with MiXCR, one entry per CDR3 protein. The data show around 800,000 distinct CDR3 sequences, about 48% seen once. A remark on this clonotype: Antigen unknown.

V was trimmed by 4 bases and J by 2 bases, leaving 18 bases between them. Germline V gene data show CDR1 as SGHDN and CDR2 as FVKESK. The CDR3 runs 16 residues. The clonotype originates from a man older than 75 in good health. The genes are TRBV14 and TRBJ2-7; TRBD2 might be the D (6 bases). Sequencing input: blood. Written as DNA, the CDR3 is TGTGCCAGCAGCCGACTGCATGGGGGGAGCGCCTACGAGCAGTACTTC. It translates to CASSRLHGGSAYEQYF. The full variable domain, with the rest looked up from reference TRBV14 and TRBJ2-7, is EAGVTQFPSHSVIEKGQTVTLRCDPISGHDNLYWYRRVMGKEIKFLLHFVKESKQDESGMPNNRFLAERTGGTYSTLKVQPAELEDSGVYFCASSRLHGGSAYEQYFGPGTRLTVT.